Listed below are T cell receptor beta chains from one sample, sequenced in a study of technical replicates of blood from several donors. Measured with immunoSEQ multiplex PCR; TCRdb has only the in-frame clones, and not every one. The data show about 88,000 clones, 85% to 95% seen once. What was sequenced was T cells isolated from PBMCs. These TCRs come from a human donor in good health. The CDR3 runs from the conserved cysteine through the conserved F or W. A D gene is named only where the DNA matches it firmly. Clone sizes are given selectively: once, few, many, or a class where the clone is expanded.

V gene: TRBV7-7; clone size: NA; CDR3 length: 15; J gene: TRBJ2-5; D gene: NA; CDR3 DNA: TGTGCCAGCAGCTTAGCGGGAGGAGCCCAAGAGACCCAGTACTTC; CDR3 protein: CASSLAGGAQETQYF
V gene: TRBV7-9; clone size: NA; CDR3 length: 17; J gene: TRBJ2-2; D gene: TRBD2; CDR3 DNA: TGTGCCAGCAGCTCCCCTCAATTAGCGGGGTACACCGGGGAGCTGTTTTTT; CDR3 protein: CASSSPQLAGYTGELFF
V gene: TRBV7-2; clone size: NA; CDR3 length: 15; J gene: TRBJ2-7; D gene: TRBD2; CDR3 DNA: TGTGCCAGCAGCTCCTGGACTAGCGGGCTATACGAGCAGTACTTC; CDR3 protein: CASSSWTSGLYEQYF
V gene: TRBV19; clone size: once; CDR3 length: 12; J gene: TRBJ2-3; D gene: TRBD2; CDR3 DNA: TGTGCCACTGGACTAGCCGGAGATACGCAGTATTTT; CDR3 protein: CATGLAGDTQYF
V gene: TRBV5-4; clone size: NA; CDR3 length: 15; J gene: TRBJ1-2; D gene: NA; CDR3 DNA: TGTGCCAGCAGCTTGGGGACAGAAGGACCCTATGGCTACACCTTC; CDR3 protein: CASSLGTEGPYGYTF
V gene: TRBV11-3; clone size: NA; CDR3 length: 14; J gene: TRBJ2-7; D gene: NA; CDR3 DNA: TGTGCCAGCAGCTTGGCCGGGAGCTCCTACGAGCAGTACTTC; CDR3 protein: CASSLAGSSYEQYF
V gene: TRBV1; clone size: NA; CDR3 length: 15; J gene: TRBJ2-2; D gene: NA; CDR3 DNA: TGCACCAGCAGCCCCCTTGGGACTAGCGACGGGGAGCTGTTTTTT; CDR3 protein: CTSSPLGTSDGELFF
V gene: TRBV28; clone size: once; CDR3 length: 15; J gene: TRBJ2-1; D gene: NA; CDR3 DNA: TGTGCCAGCAGTTTGCTCGTCAGCTCCTACAATGAGCAGTTCTTC; CDR3 protein: CASSLLVSSYNEQFF
V gene: TRBV5-1; clone size: NA; CDR3 length: 14; J gene: TRBJ1-5; D gene: NA; CDR3 DNA: TGCGCCAGCAGCTTGTCCACAGGCTCTCAGCCCCAGCATTTT; CDR3 protein: CASSLSTGSQPQHF
V gene: TRBV30; clone size: NA; CDR3 length: 13; J gene: TRBJ1-1; D gene: NA; CDR3 DNA: TGTGCCTGGAGTTCGGGGATAAACACTGAAGCTTTCTTT; CDR3 protein: CAWSSGINTEAFF
V gene: TRBV5-4; clone size: once; CDR3 length: 16; J gene: TRBJ1-4; D gene: NA; CDR3 DNA: TGTGCCAGCAGCCCCGGACCCACCAGGGGTAATGAAAAACTGTTTTTT; CDR3 protein: CASSPGPTRGNEKLFF
V gene: TRBV6-1; clone size: NA; CDR3 length: 14; J gene: TRBJ1-1; D gene: NA; CDR3 DNA: TGTGCCACGCGGGGGCTGACGGGCCGATTTGAAGCTTTCTTT; CDR3 protein: CATRGLTGRFEAFF
V gene: TRBV7-8; clone size: NA; CDR3 length: 17; J gene: TRBJ1-6; D gene: TRBD1; CDR3 DNA: TGTGCCAGCAGCGCACGACAGGGGATTACGACGAGTTCACCCCTCCACTTT; CDR3 protein: CASSARQGITTSSPLHF
V gene: TRBV5-1; clone size: NA; CDR3 length: 16; J gene: TRBJ2-3; D gene: TRBD2; CDR3 DNA: TGCGCCAGCAGCCCGGAGGGTAGCGGGGGGGCAGATACGCAGTATTTT; CDR3 protein: CASSPEGSGGADTQYF
V gene: TRBV4-1; clone size: NA; CDR3 length: 17; J gene: TRBJ1-5; D gene: TRBD1; CDR3 DNA: TGCGCCAGCAGCCAACCGACAGGGCCCAGTAACGATCAGCCCCAGCATTTT; CDR3 protein: CASSQPTGPSNDQPQHF
V gene: TRBV11-2; clone size: NA; CDR3 length: 14; J gene: TRBJ2-6; D gene: NA; CDR3 DNA: TGTGCCAGCAGGCCCTACTCTGGGGCCAACGTCCTGACTTTC; CDR3 protein: CASRPYSGANVLTF
V gene: TRBV6-5; clone size: NA; CDR3 length: 15; J gene: TRBJ2-7; D gene: NA; CDR3 DNA: TGTGCCAGCAGTTACTCCAGGGATACTATCTACGAGCAGTACTTC; CDR3 protein: CASSYSRDTIYEQYF
V gene: TRBV29-1; clone size: NA; CDR3 length: 16; J gene: TRBJ2-7; D gene: TRBD1; CDR3 DNA: TGCAGCGTGTCCCTTACTACCGGGACAGGGGGCTACGAGCAGTACTTC; CDR3 protein: CSVSLTTGTGGYEQYF
V gene: TRBV7-9; clone size: NA; CDR3 length: 14; J gene: TRBJ1-1; D gene: NA; CDR3 DNA: TGTGCCAGCAGCTTAGACTTAATGAACACTGAAGCTTTCTTT; CDR3 protein: CASSLDLMNTEAFF
V gene: TRBV7-9; clone size: NA; CDR3 length: 13; J gene: TRBJ2-7; D gene: NA; CDR3 DNA: TGTGCCAGCAGCCAGGACAGCTCCTACGAGCAGTACTTC; CDR3 protein: CASSQDSSYEQYF
V gene: TRBV27; clone size: NA; CDR3 length: 15; J gene: TRBJ2-1; D gene: TRBD2; CDR3 DNA: TGTGCCAGCGCCCCCTGGCCCTCGCGGGAGACCGAGCAGTTCTTC; CDR3 protein: CASAPWPSRETEQFF
V gene: TRBV10-3; clone size: NA; CDR3 length: 17; J gene: TRBJ1-2; D gene: TRBD1; CDR3 DNA: TGTGCCATCAGTGAGATTACAGGGGGCAGGGCTTACTATGGCTACACCTTC; CDR3 protein: CAISEITGGRAYYGYTF
V gene: TRBV27; clone size: NA; CDR3 length: 15; J gene: TRBJ2-5; D gene: NA; CDR3 DNA: TGTGCCAGCAGTTTAATACAGACGTACCAAGAGACCCAGTACTTC; CDR3 protein: CASSLIQTYQETQYF
V gene: TRBV5-8; clone size: NA; CDR3 length: 13; J gene: TRBJ2-7; D gene: NA; CDR3 DNA: TGTGCCAGCAGCTTGAACCCTGCGGACGAGCAGTACTTC; CDR3 protein: CASSLNPADEQYF
V gene: TRBV11-2; clone size: NA; CDR3 length: 14; J gene: TRBJ1-1; D gene: NA; CDR3 DNA: TGTGCCAGCAGCGGGGCCAGGGCAGGGACTGAAGCTTTCTTT; CDR3 protein: CASSGARAGTEAFF
V gene: TRBV27; clone size: NA; CDR3 length: 14; J gene: TRBJ1-1; D gene: TRBD1; CDR3 DNA: TGTGCCAGCAGGAAGACAGGGGTAAACACTGAAGCTTTCTTT; CDR3 protein: CASRKTGVNTEAFF
V gene: TRBV19; clone size: NA; CDR3 length: 13; J gene: TRBJ2-7; D gene: NA; CDR3 DNA: TGTGCCAGTACCGATGGACAATCCTACGAGCAGTACTTC; CDR3 protein: CASTDGQSYEQYF
V gene: TRBV11-2; clone size: NA; CDR3 length: 15; J gene: TRBJ1-1; D gene: NA; CDR3 DNA: TGTGCCAGCAGCTTAGATCGCCAGGGCCTCACTGAAGCTTTCTTT; CDR3 protein: CASSLDRQGLTEAFF
V gene: TRBV11-3; clone size: NA; CDR3 length: 15; J gene: TRBJ2-5; D gene: TRBD2; CDR3 DNA: TGTGCCAGCAGCAAAAGCGGGAGGTCATTGGAGACCCAGTACTTC; CDR3 protein: CASSKSGRSLETQYF
V gene: TRBV9; clone size: NA; CDR3 length: 14; J gene: TRBJ2-3; D gene: NA; CDR3 DNA: TGTGCCAGCAGCGATCCGACTAGTGCAGATACGCAGTATTTT; CDR3 protein: CASSDPTSADTQYF
V gene: TRBV29-1; clone size: NA; CDR3 length: 12; J gene: TRBJ2-5; D gene: NA; CDR3 DNA: TGCAGCGTTGAAGTTCCAGGGCAGACCCAGTACTTC; CDR3 protein: CSVEVPGQTQYF
V gene: TRBV11-3; clone size: NA; CDR3 length: 14; J gene: TRBJ1-1; D gene: NA; CDR3 DNA: TGTGCCAGCAGCTTTTCTTCTGGTAGCCTTGAAGCTTTCTTT; CDR3 protein: CASSFSSGSLEAFF
V gene: TRBV9; clone size: NA; CDR3 length: 15; J gene: TRBJ1-5; D gene: NA; CDR3 DNA: TGTGCCAGCAGCGTTGGCCAGGGACTCTCTCAGCCCCAGCATTTT; CDR3 protein: CASSVGQGLSQPQHF
V gene: TRBV7-9; clone size: NA; CDR3 length: 14; J gene: TRBJ2-2; D gene: NA; CDR3 DNA: NA; CDR3 protein: CASSLELRAGELFF
V gene: TRBV7-7; clone size: NA; CDR3 length: 13; J gene: TRBJ2-7; D gene: NA; CDR3 DNA: TGTGCTAGCAGCCCCCTCAGAGGCGGGGAGCAGTACTTC; CDR3 protein: CASSPLRGGEQYF
V gene: TRBV5-1; clone size: NA; CDR3 length: 15; J gene: TRBJ2-6; D gene: NA; CDR3 DNA: TGCGCCAGCAGCTTGGGGTGGCAGGAAGCCAACGTCCTGACTTTC; CDR3 protein: CASSLGWQEANVLTF
V gene: TRBV11-1; clone size: NA; CDR3 length: 14; J gene: TRBJ2-3; D gene: NA; CDR3 DNA: TGTGCCAGCAGCCGTGATTATGCTGCGGATACGCAGTATTTT; CDR3 protein: CASSRDYAADTQYF
V gene: TRBV5-4; clone size: NA; CDR3 length: 20; J gene: TRBJ2-1; D gene: TRBD1; CDR3 DNA: TGTGCCAGCAGCTTGGACTTCCGGGACAGGCGGGGCGTGGGCTACAATGAGCAGTTCTTC; CDR3 protein: CASSLDFRDRRGVGYNEQFF
V gene: TRBV5-1; clone size: NA; CDR3 length: 14; J gene: TRBJ2-1; D gene: NA; CDR3 DNA: TGCGCCAGCAGCTTGACAGGGCAGGACAATGAGCAGTTCTTC; CDR3 protein: CASSLTGQDNEQFF
V gene: TRBV7-3; clone size: NA; CDR3 length: 17; J gene: TRBJ1-2; D gene: TRBD1; CDR3 DNA: TGTGCCAGCAGCTTTCCCAGGGAAGTGAGACAGGGTAATGGCTACACCTTC; CDR3 protein: CASSFPREVRQGNGYTF
V gene: TRBV19; clone size: NA; CDR3 length: 12; J gene: TRBJ2-1; D gene: NA; CDR3 DNA: TGTGCCAGTAGTACCCGGGGTGGTGAGCAGTTCTTC; CDR3 protein: CASSTRGGEQFF
V gene: TRBV9; clone size: NA; CDR3 length: 16; J gene: TRBJ2-4; D gene: NA; CDR3 DNA: TGTGCCAGCAGCGCACCTACAGGGTTCGCCAAAAACATTCAGTACTTC; CDR3 protein: CASSAPTGFAKNIQYF
V gene: TRBV27; clone size: once; CDR3 length: 12; J gene: TRBJ1-1; D gene: TRBD1; CDR3 DNA: TGTGCCAGCAGGACAGGGGTCACTGAAGCTTTCTTT; CDR3 protein: CASRTGVTEAFF
V gene: TRBV6-6; clone size: NA; CDR3 length: 13; J gene: TRBJ1-1; D gene: TRBD1; CDR3 DNA: TGTGCCAGCAGTCGCACAGGGGTCACTGAAGCTTTCTTT; CDR3 protein: CASSRTGVTEAFF
V gene: TRBV9; clone size: NA; CDR3 length: 18; J gene: TRBJ2-3; D gene: TRBD2; CDR3 DNA: TGTGCCAGCAGCGTAATAGGGGCTAGCGGGGGGAGCACAGATACGCAGTATTTT; CDR3 protein: CASSVIGASGGSTDTQYF
V gene: TRBV5-1; clone size: NA; CDR3 length: 13; J gene: TRBJ2-3; D gene: NA; CDR3 DNA: TGCGCCAGCAACAAACCTAGCACAGATACGCAGTATTTT; CDR3 protein: CASNKPSTDTQYF
V gene: TRBV11-2; clone size: NA; CDR3 length: 14; J gene: TRBJ1-1; D gene: NA; CDR3 DNA: TGTGCCAGCAGTCTCGGCCTAGGGGTTACTGAAGCTTTCTTT; CDR3 protein: CASSLGLGVTEAFF
V gene: TRBV2; clone size: NA; CDR3 length: 10; J gene: TRBJ2-5; D gene: NA; CDR3 DNA: TGTGCCAGCCGCGCTGAGACCCAGTACTTC; CDR3 protein: CASRAETQYF
V gene: TRBV14; clone size: NA; CDR3 length: 19; J gene: TRBJ2-1; D gene: NA; CDR3 DNA: TGTGCCAGCAGCCAAGACCGTCAAGCAAGCCGGGGATCCTACAATGAGCAGTTCTTC; CDR3 protein: CASSQDRQASRGSYNEQFF
V gene: TRBV7-3; clone size: NA; CDR3 length: 14; J gene: TRBJ2-2; D gene: NA; CDR3 DNA: TGTGCCAGCAGCTGGTCTTTTAGCACCGGGGAGCTGTTTTTT; CDR3 protein: CASSWSFSTGELFF
V gene: TRBV6-4; clone size: NA; CDR3 length: 15; J gene: TRBJ2-1; D gene: TRBD2; CDR3 DNA: TGTGCCAGCAGTGAGCGTCTAGCGGGAGAACATGAGCAGTTCTTC; CDR3 protein: CASSERLAGEHEQFF
V gene: TRBV5-6; clone size: NA; CDR3 length: 12; J gene: TRBJ1-5; D gene: NA; CDR3 DNA: TGTGCCAGCAGCTTGGCCGGTCAGCCCCAGCATTTT; CDR3 protein: CASSLAGQPQHF
V gene: TRBV28; clone size: NA; CDR3 length: 16; J gene: TRBJ1-5; D gene: NA; CDR3 DNA: TGTGCCAGCAGACATCGGACTTACTATAGCAATCAGCCCCAGCATTTT; CDR3 protein: CASRHRTYYSNQPQHF
V gene: TRBV7-8; clone size: once; CDR3 length: 13; J gene: TRBJ1-1; D gene: NA; CDR3 DNA: TGTGCCAGCAGCTTAGGCCGGGAGACTGAAGCTTTCTTT; CDR3 protein: CASSLGRETEAFF
V gene: TRBV1; clone size: NA; CDR3 length: 17; J gene: TRBJ2-3; D gene: NA; CDR3 DNA: TGCACCAGCAGCCATCAGAAGCGGGGCCCCCTGAGAGATACGCAGTATTTT; CDR3 protein: CTSSHQKRGPLRDTQYF
V gene: TRBV7-9; clone size: NA; CDR3 length: 14; J gene: TRBJ2-2; D gene: NA; CDR3 DNA: TGTGCCAGCAGCTCCGCGGTCGGGGAGGGGGAGCTGTTTTTT; CDR3 protein: CASSSAVGEGELFF